The 30 T cell receptor beta chains below were found in one sample sequenced in a study of blood T cell repertoires in COVID-19. Clones were sequenced by immunoSEQ multiplex PCR, and TCRdb holds only the in-frame ones, with some missing. The sample has almost 500,000 clones, 75% to 90% seen once. The specimen sequenced was PBMCs or T cells enriched from blood (not recorded which). The receptors derive from a woman aged 55-69 years who had recovered from COVID-19.

This clone appeared a few times. The chain carries TRBV14 and TRBJ1-4; no reliable D call. Germline CDR1 is SGHDN and CDR2 is FVKESK. Trimming removed 0 bases at V and 11 bases at J, with 7 bases between. This CDR3 contains 12 residues. The CDR3 coding sequence is TGTGCCAGCAGCCAAGATCGGTTGAAACTGTTTTTT. This codes for CASSQDRLKLFF.

J is TRBJ1-3 and V is TRBV2, with a tentative D call TRBD1 (5 bases). Trimming cost V 7 bases and J 7 bases, with 20 bases left between them. Germline V gene data show CDR1 as SNHLY and CDR2 as FYNNEI. This CDR3 comprises 15 residues. CDR3 protein: CASTILVGVLNTIYF. The CDR3 DNA reads as TGTGCCAGCACTATCCTTGTAGGGGTACTGAACACCATATATTTT.

This chain joins TRBV7-9 and TRBJ1-4; D is perhaps TRBD1 (5 bases). Trimming took 5 bases from V and 7 from J, leaving 14 bases between them. The CDR3 consists of 14 residues. CDR1 SEHNR and CDR2 FQNEAQ come from the germline V gene (reference sequence). Written as DNA, the CDR3 is TGTGCCAGCAGCCCGGTGAGAAGGGGTGAAAAACTGTTTTTT. It codes for CASSPVRRGEKLFF. Together with reference TRBV7-9 and TRBJ1-4, the CDR3 gives the full variable domain: DTGVSQNPRHKITKRGQNVTFRCDPISEHNRLYWYRQTLGQGPEFLTYFQNEAQLEKSRLLSDRFSAERPKGSFSTLEIQRTEQGDSAMYLCASSPVRRGEKLFFGSGTQLSVL.

The chain carries TRBV21-1 and TRBJ1-6. TRBV21-1 is noted as a pseudogene. The CDR3 length is 13 residues. The CDR3 sequence: CASSRIGNSPLHF. The CDR3 region has the DNA TGTGCCAGCAGCAGGATCGGGAATTCACCCCTCCACTTT.

The chain carries TRBV9 and TRBJ1-2; a possible D gene is TRBD1 (6 bases). Germline values: CDR1 SGDLS, CDR2 YYNGEE. With 0 bases removed from V and 6 bases from J, the gap between germline ends came to 9 bases. The CDR3 extends over 13 amino acids. The CDR3 sequence is CASSVVGADGYTF. DNA of the CDR3: TGTGCCAGCAGCGTAGTGGGGGCTGATGGCTACACCTTC.

The chain has TRBV30 and TRBJ1-2; D possibly corresponds to TRBD1 (6 bases). Germline-derived CDR1 and CDR2 are GTSNPN and SVGIG (reference sequence). V lost 5 bases and J 8 bases, leaving 15 bases between the germline ends. This CDR3 spans 12 amino acids. For the CDR3, the DNA is TGTGCCTGGCTCACAGGGCTGGGCGGCTACACCTTC. This codes for CAWLTGLGGYTF. Supplemented by reference TRBV30 and TRBJ1-2, the full variable domain reads SQTIHQWPATLVQPVGSPLSLECTVEGTSNPNLYWYRQAAGRGLQLLFYSVGIGQISSEVPQNLSASRPQDRQFILSSKKLLLSDSGFYLCAWLTGLGGYTFGSGTRLTVV.

The rearrangement links TRBV27 to TRBJ2-2; possible D gene TRBD1, 6 bases. V lost 4 bases and J lost 5, with 11 bases in between. Per germline, CDR1 MNHEY and CDR2 SMNVEV (reference sequence). This CDR3 has 14 residues. The CDR3 DNA sequence: TGTGCCAGCAGTTACAGGGTGGATACCGGGGAGCTGTTTTTT. This gives the protein CASSYRVDTGELFF.

The V and J genes are TRBV27 and TRBJ2-7; 7 nucleotides align to TRBD1. Germline V lookup: CDR1 MNHEY, CDR2 SMNVEV (reference sequence). CDR3 size: 14 residues. Germline trimming cut 5 bases from V and 4 bases from J; bases unmatched to any gene: 8. CDR3 residues: CASSPRDSRYEQYV. CDR3 in DNA: TGTGCCAGCAGTCCGAGGGACAGCAGATACGAGCAGTACGTC.

The V gene is TRBV7-6, the J gene TRBJ2-3; D unclear. V lost 5 bases and J 0 bases, leaving 21 bases between the germline ends. Germline-derived CDR1 and CDR2 are SGHVS and FNYEAQ. This CDR3 has 18 residues. CDR3 DNA: TGTGCCAGCAGCCGGCCCCGGTGGGCCTTCTCTAGCACAGATACGCAGTATTTT. Translation: CASSRPRWAFSSTDTQYF. Full variable domain (outside the CDR3, taken from reference TRBV7-6 and TRBJ2-3): GAGVSQSPRYKVTKRGQDVALRCDPISGHVSLYWYRQALGQGPEFLTYFNYEAQQDKSGLPNDRFSAERPEGSISTLTIQRTEQRDSAMYRCASSRPRWAFSSTDTQYFGPGTRLTVL.

The chain has TRBV30 and TRBJ1-6, with a weak D call TRBD1 (5 bases). This CDR3 spans 16 amino acids. Trimming took 1 base from V and 0 from J, leaving 10 bases between them. Germline V lookup: CDR1 GTSNPN, CDR2 SVGIG (reference sequence). This CDR3 is CAWSAGGSSYNSPLHF. The CDR3 nucleotides read TGTGCCTGGAGTGCCGGGGGGAGCTCCTATAATTCACCCCTCCACTTT.

V is TRBV10-3 and J is TRBJ2-3; tentative D call: TRBD2 (6 bases). CDR1 and CDR2 (germline): ENHRY, SYGVKD. CDR3 length: 13 amino acids. V was shortened by 6 bases and J by 4 bases, with 11 bases between the two germline ends. CDR3 bases: TGTGCCATCAGCCGGGACTTCTCAGATACGCAGTATTTT. This gives the protein CAISRDFSDTQYF.

The chain has TRBV11-2 and TRBJ2-7, with 9 positions matching TRBD2. With V trimmed by 2 bases and J by 4 bases, 3 bases remained unmatched. The germline V gene encodes CDR1 SGHAT and CDR2 FQNNGV. The CDR3 runs to 14 residues. As DNA, the CDR3 is TGTGCCAGCAGCTTAAATAGCGGGGGATACGAGCAGTACTTC. This encodes CASSLNSGGYEQYF. Complete variable domain (other parts from reference TRBV11-2 and TRBJ2-7): EAGVAQSPRYKIIEKRQSVAFWCNPISGHATLYWYQQILGQGPKLLIQFQNNGVVDDSQLPKDRFSAERLKGVDSTLKIQPAKLEDSAVYLCASSLNSGGYEQYFGPGTRLTVT.

The chain carries TRBV10-3 and TRBJ2-7; TRBD1 aligns across 9 bases. In germline, CDR1 is ENHRY, CDR2 SYGVKD. Germline trimming cut 8 bases from V and 4 bases from J; bases unmatched to any gene: 6. The CDR3 is 13 amino acids. CDR3 DNA sequence: TGTGCCATCCCGGGACAGGGACCATACGAGCAGTACTTC. It translates to CAIPGQGPYEQYF.

In regard to this clone: The sample holds other DNA sequences that translate to the same CDR3. This rearrangement joins TRBV5-6 to TRBJ1-6; D uncertain. From germline, CDR1 is SGHDT and CDR2 YYEEEE. The CDR3 spans 13 residues. Trimming shortened V by 0 bases and J by 7 bases, and 5 bases separated the two germline ends. The CDR3 DNA is TGTGCCAGCAGCTTGGCACAGAATTCACCCCTCCACTTT. This translates into CASSLAQNSPLHF.

V usage is TRBV6-5 and J usage is TRBJ2-7, with D perhaps TRBD1 (6 bases). The CDR3 sequence is 13 residues long. Germline loops: CDR1 MNHEY, CDR2 SVGAGI. V was cut by 6 bases and J by 6 bases, with 15 bases left in between. CDR3 region: CASSARQASEQYF. The DNA for the CDR3 is TGTGCCAGCAGCGCTAGACAGGCCAGCGAGCAGTACTTC.

V is TRBV6-5 and J is TRBJ1-2, with D tentatively TRBD1 (6 bases). The germline V and J ends were trimmed by 6 bases and 0 bases, with 14 bases remaining between them. CDR1 is MNHEY, CDR2 SVGAGI, per germline. CDR3 length: 15 amino acids. The CDR3, as DNA: TGTGCCAGCAGCCGGATTTGGACAGCTAACTATGGCTACACCTTC. It specifies CASSRIWTANYGYTF.

The rearrangement links TRBV6-5 to TRBJ2-2; 7 nucleotides align to TRBD1. This CDR3 contains 15 residues. CDR1 is MNHEY, CDR2 SVGAGI, per germline. After removal of 4 bases from V and 5 bases from J, the junction contained 7 bases not matched to a gene. The CDR3 region is CASSLGGTSTGELFF. CDR3 bases: TGTGCCAGCAGTTTAGGGGGCACAAGTACCGGGGAGCTGTTTTTT.

The V gene is TRBV27, the J gene TRBJ1-5, with D uncertain. Germline V gene data show CDR1 as MNHEY and CDR2 as SMNVEV (reference sequence). V lost 3 bases, J lost 6 bases, and 18 bases lay in between. This CDR3 spans 16 amino acids. CDR3 nucleotide sequence: TGTGCCAGCAGTTTCTTCACCCAGGCAATGGGTCAGCCCCAGCATTTT. It is translated as CASSFFTQAMGQPQHF.

The chain combines TRBV27 with TRBJ2-7; TRBD1 aligns across 8 bases. The V segment lost 5 bases and the J segment 4 bases; nucleotides outside the gene matches: 7. The CDR3 sequence is 14 residues long. Per the germline V gene, CDR1 is MNHEY and CDR2 is SMNVEV (reference sequence). CDR3 in DNA: TGTGCCAGCAGTCCACCGGACAGGGCGTACGAGCAGTACTTC. Protein product: CASSPPDRAYEQYF.

This chain connects TRBV14 to TRBJ2-3; D might be TRBD1 (7 bases). The CDR3 extends over 16 amino acids. The V gene's germline CDR1 is SGHDN and CDR2 FVKESK. Trimming shortened V by 1 base and J by 4 bases, and 15 bases separated the two germline ends. CDR3 residues: CASSQGVGGGPDTQYF. The CDR3 nucleotides are TGTGCCAGCAGCCAAGGGGTAGGAGGGGGCCCAGATACGCAGTATTTT.

This clone was recorded once. The chain couples TRBV7-2 to TRBJ1-1; maybe TRBD1 (5 bases). V was trimmed by 4 bases and J by 5 bases, leaving 17 bases between them. The CDR3 is 15 residues long. CDR1 SGHTA and CDR2 FQGNSA come from the germline V gene. This CDR3 is CASSSMTSRGTEAFF. DNA for the CDR3: TGTGCCAGCAGCTCAATGACTTCACGGGGGACTGAAGCTTTCTTT.

The CDR3 DNA is TGTGCCAGCAGTGGACAGGGGTTCGGGGGTGAAGCTTTCTTT. Translation: CASSGQGFGGEAFF. V and J are TRBV27 and TRBJ1-1, with 9 bases matching TRBD1. The V and J ends lost 5 bases and 7 bases, in that order; junction bases with no gene match: 8. Germline V lookup: CDR1 MNHEY, CDR2 SMNVEV (reference sequence). The CDR3 is 14 amino acids.

The gene calls are TRBV2 and TRBJ1-3; D not resolved. This CDR3 contains 14 residues. CDR1 is SNHLY, CDR2 FYNNEI, per germline. V lost 6 bases and J 4 bases, leaving 13 bases between the germline ends. The CDR3 here is CASRPGGVGNTIYF. In nucleotides, the CDR3 is TGTGCCAGCAGACCAGGAGGCGTCGGAAACACCATATATTTT.

This chain joins TRBV10-2 and TRBJ2-1, with D tentatively TRBD2 (7 bases). Deletions cut 2 bases from V and 9 bases from J, with 20 bases between. Germline CDR1 WSHSY, CDR2 SAAADI. CDR3 length equals 16 residues. The CDR3 DNA reads TGCGCCAGCAGTGAGCGGGCGGGGGCCCCCGGCGCTGAGCAGTTCTTC. Its protein is CASSERAGAPGAEQFF.

The rearrangement links TRBV24-1 to TRBJ1-2; TRBD1 might be the D (6 bases). Germline V lookup: CDR1 KGHDR, CDR2 SFDVKD. This CDR3 spans 14 amino acids. Trimming pared 7 bases from V and 4 bases from J, leaving 15 bases between. The CDR3 is CATSSNRDTYGYTF. The CDR3 DNA sequence: TGTGCCACCAGCAGTAACCGGGACACCTATGGCTACACCTTC.

The CDR3 DNA follows: TGTGCCAGCAGCATACAGGGCCCTAATTCACCCCTCCACTTT. It yields the protein CASSIQGPNSPLHF. The rearrangement joins TRBV6-6 to TRBJ1-6; D might be TRBD1 (6 bases). CDR3 length: 14 amino acids. Trimming pared 6 bases from V and 6 bases from J, leaving 12 bases between. Germline loops: CDR1 MNHNY, CDR2 SVGAGI (reference sequence).

The chain has TRBV9 and TRBJ2-1; D might be TRBD2 (6 bases). The CDR3 contains 14 residues. V lost 0 bases to trimming and J lost 6 bases, with 10 bases between them. The V gene's germline CDR1 is SGDLS and CDR2 YYNGEE. The CDR3 loop reads CASSVVTSSNEQFF. The CDR3 DNA sequence: TGTGCCAGCAGCGTAGTTACTAGCAGCAATGAGCAGTTCTTC.

The gene calls are TRBV4-2 and TRBJ2-2; 12 nucleotides match TRBD2. V lost 3 bases and J lost 4; bases outside the gene matches: 12. Germline V CDR1 and CDR2: LGHNA, YNFKEQ. CDR3 length: 19 residues. The CDR3 sequence: CASSQGTSGGLGGTGELFF. The CDR3 nucleotides read TGTGCCAGCAGCCAGGGAACTAGCGGGGGGCTCGGAGGCACCGGGGAGCTGTTTTTT.

V and J are TRBV11-2 and TRBJ1-1, with TRBD1 identical over 7 bases. Germline V CDR1 and CDR2: SGHAT, FQNNGV. V shed 2 bases, J shed 5 bases, and the junction held 11 bases outside the gene matches. The CDR3 extends over 16 amino acids. This CDR3 reads CASSLSGGWRWTEAFF. Written as DNA, the CDR3 is TGTGCCAGCAGCTTATCAGGGGGATGGAGGTGGACTGAAGCTTTCTTT.

This chain joins TRBV25-1 and TRBJ1-1; D gene ambiguous. The CDR3 runs 15 residues. Per the germline V gene, CDR1 is MGHDK and CDR2 is SYGVNS. Trimming took off 1 base at V and 1 base at J, with 10 bases between the two ends. The CDR3 loop reads CASSELTAGNTEAFF. DNA for the CDR3: TGTGCCAGCAGTGAATTAACAGCCGGGAACACTGAAGCTTTCTTT.